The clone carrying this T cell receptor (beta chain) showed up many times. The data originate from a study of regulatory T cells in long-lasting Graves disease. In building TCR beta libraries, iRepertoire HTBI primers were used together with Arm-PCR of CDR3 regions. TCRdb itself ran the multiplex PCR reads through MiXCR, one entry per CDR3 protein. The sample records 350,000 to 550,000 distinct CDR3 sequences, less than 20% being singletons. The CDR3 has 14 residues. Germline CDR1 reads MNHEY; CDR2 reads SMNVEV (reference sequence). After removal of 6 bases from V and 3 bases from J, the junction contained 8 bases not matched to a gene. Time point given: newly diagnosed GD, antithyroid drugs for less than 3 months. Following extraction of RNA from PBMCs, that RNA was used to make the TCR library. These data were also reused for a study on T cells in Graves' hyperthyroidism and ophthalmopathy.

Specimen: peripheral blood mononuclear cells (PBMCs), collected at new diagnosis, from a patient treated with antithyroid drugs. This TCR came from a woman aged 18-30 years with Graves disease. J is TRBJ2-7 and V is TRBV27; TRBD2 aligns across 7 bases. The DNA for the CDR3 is TGTGCCAGCAGCCCGCGGGAGATCGGCTACGAGCAGTACTTC. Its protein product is CASSPREIGYEQYF.